A selection of T cell receptor beta chains follows, all from one sample in a study of blood T cell repertoires in COVID-19. Sequenced by immunoSEQ multiplex PCR; TCRdb stores in-frame clones only, minus some. Among over 250,000 clones listed, roughly 90% were seen once. The sequenced sample consisted of peripheral blood. These receptors originate from a woman aged 70-85 years with COVID-19, enrolled during active disease. Both conserved end residues are part of each CDR3. D genes are given only for firm matches. Rows may omit the clone size; those that give it use once, few, many or a size class.

D,J,size,V,CDR3,DNA
TRBD2,TRBJ2-3,.,TRBV2,CASSHETSGGRDTQYF,TGTGCCAGCAGCCACGAGACTAGCGGGGGAAGGGATACGCAGTATTTT
.,TRBJ2-3,.,TRBV9,CASSPRGEDTQYF,TGTGCCAGCAGCCCCAGGGGGGAGGATACGCAGTATTTT
.,TRBJ1-1,.,TRBV27,CASSLLGVRTEAFF,TGTGCCAGCAGTTTATTAGGGGTAAGGACTGAAGCTTTCTTT
TRBD2,TRBJ2-5,.,TRBV7-2,CASSSRLAGSFGETQYF,TGTGCCAGCAGCTCCCGACTAGCGGGGTCCTTCGGGGAGACCCAGTACTTC
.,TRBJ1-2,.,TRBV6-6,CASSPGSGYTF,TGTGCCAGCAGCCCAGGGTCTGGCTACACCTTC
.,TRBJ2-7,.,TRBV29-1,CSVDFGERYEQYF,TGCAGCGTCGACTTCGGGGAGAGGTACGAGCAGTACTTC
TRBD1,TRBJ1-5,.,TRBV14,CASSQEDREGQPQHF,TGTGCCAGCAGCCAAGAGGACAGGGAGGGTCAGCCCCAGCATTTT
TRBD2,TRBJ2-5,.,TRBV7-8,CASSLVGGGWETQYF,TGTGCCAGCAGCTTAGTTGGGGGGGGTTGGGAGACCCAGTACTTC
.,TRBJ1-5,.,TRBV4-1,CASSQDWDSLEPQHF,TGCGCCAGCAGCCAAGATTGGGACTCCCTGGAGCCCCAGCATTTT
.,TRBJ1-1,.,TRBV7-9,CASSLMQGTDEAFF,TGTGCCAGCAGCTTAATGCAGGGTACTGATGAAGCTTTCTTT
.,TRBJ1-1,.,TRBV27,CASSLLFSNTEAFF,TGTGCCAGCAGTTTATTATTCTCGAACACTGAAGCTTTCTTT
.,TRBJ2-1,.,TRBV4-3,CASSQEDFSPNEQFF,TGCGCCAGCAGCCAAGAGGACTTCTCCCCCAATGAGCAGTTCTTC
TRBD1,TRBJ1-1,.,TRBV12-5,CASGPRQGSDTEAFF,TGTGCTAGTGGTCCAAGACAGGGGTCGGACACTGAAGCTTTCTTT
.,TRBJ2-5,.,TRBV20-1,CSARTGETQYF,TGCAGTGCTAGGACGGGAGAGACCCAGTACTTC
TRBD1,TRBJ1-2,few,TRBV10-2,CASSTGTGMSNYGYTF,TGCGCCAGCAGTACCGGGACAGGGATGTCTAACTATGGCTACACCTTC
.,TRBJ1-2,.,TRBV24-1,CATSDSQSTGNYGYTF,TGTGCCACCAGTGACTCCCAATCGACAGGCAACTATGGCTACACCTTC
TRBD1,TRBJ1-2,.,TRBV24-1,CAVQGNYGYTF,TGTGCCGTACAGGGGAACTATGGCTACACCTTC
TRBD2,TRBJ2-5,.,TRBV28,CASSLSVLAGEETQYF,TGTGCCAGCAGTTTATCGGTACTAGCGGGGGAAGAGACCCAGTACTTC
.,TRBJ2-7,.,TRBV10-3,CAASATVYEQYF,TGTGCCGCATCCGCAACGGTCTACGAGCAGTACTTC
.,TRBJ1-1,.,TRBV29-1,CSVRQLMNTEAFF,TGCAGCGTAAGACAGCTCATGAACACTGAAGCTTTCTTT
.,TRBJ1-2,.,TRBV15,CATSSSQGLVYGYTF,TGTGCCACCAGCAGTTCCCAGGGACTGGTCTATGGCTACACCTTC
.,TRBJ2-7,.,TRBV9,CASNAGGADEQYF,TGTGCCAGCAACGCGGGCGGGGCAGACGAGCAGTACTTC
.,TRBJ2-7,.,TRBV18,CASSPTPYEQYF,TGTGCCAGCTCTCCTACTCCCTACGAGCAGTACTTC
.,TRBJ1-6,once,TRBV27,CASSLDRYSPLHF,TGTGCCAGCAGTTTGGACAGATATTCACCCCTCCACTTT
.,TRBJ1-1,.,TRBV4-1,CASSQRNRNTEAFF,TGCGCCAGCAGCCAAAGGAACAGGAACACTGAAGCTTTCTTT
.,TRBJ1-6,.,TRBV7-9,CASSLNSVGVNSPLHF,TGTGCCAGCAGCTTAAATTCTGTAGGGGTTAATTCACCCCTCCACTTT
.,TRBJ1-1,.,TRBV6-5,CASSTQGGTEAFF,TGTGCCAGCAGTACACAGGGTGGGACTGAAGCTTTCTTT
TRBD1,TRBJ1-5,.,TRBV27,CASSRQGIWQPQHF,TGTGCCAGCAGTAGACAGGGGATCTGGCAGCCCCAGCATTTT
TRBD1,TRBJ1-3,.,TRBV6-5,CASSYSGTAGNTIYF,TGTGCCAGCAGTTACTCCGGGACAGCAGGAAACACCATATATTTT
.,TRBJ1-1,many,TRBV5-1,CASSLTQVNTEAFF,TGCGCCAGCAGCTTGACTCAGGTGAACACTGAAGCTTTCTTT
TRBD1,TRBJ2-2,.,TRBV13,CASSPRGQGNTGELFF,TGTGCCAGCAGCCCGCGGGGACAGGGAAACACCGGGGAGCTGTTTTTT
.,TRBJ2-2,.,TRBV5-1,CASNAGSGAGQRTGELFF,TGCGCCAGCAACGCGGGTAGTGGTGCGGGGCAGAGGACCGGGGAGCTGTTTTTT
TRBD1,TRBJ1-5,few,TRBV3-1/TRBV3-2,CASSTGTGASQPQHF,TGTGCCAGCAGCACCGGGACAGGGGCCAGTCAGCCCCAGCATTTT
TRBD1,TRBJ1-1,.,TRBV28,CASSLPTGQVQGFF,TGTGCCAGCAGCCTTCCTACTGGACAGGTCCAAGGTTTCTTT
TRBD1,TRBJ1-4,.,TRBV2,CASKRTGGPGGEKLFF,TGTGCCAGCAAACGGACAGGGGGCCCAGGCGGGGAAAAACTGTTTTTT
TRBD1,TRBJ1-2,.,TRBV5-4,CASSPSKDRGNGYTF,TGTGCCAGCAGCCCAAGCAAGGACAGGGGAAATGGCTACACCTTC
TRBD1,TRBJ2-1,.,TRBV5-8,CASSSGTGNNEQFF,TGTGCCAGCAGCTCCGGGACAGGGAACAATGAACAGTTCTTC
.,TRBJ2-5,.,TRBV6-2/TRBV6-3,CASSFLLGGTNQETQYF,TGTGCCAGCAGTTTCCTCCTTGGGGGGACCAATCAGGAGACCCAGTACTTC
TRBD1,TRBJ2-3,.,TRBV5-4,CASSPDRGDTQYF,TGTGCCAGCAGCCCCGACAGGGGTGATACGCAGTATTTT
.,TRBJ1-6,few,TRBV5-1,CASSRLGGNSPLHF,TGCGCCAGCAGCCGACTTGGAGGTAATTCACCCCTCCACTTT
.,TRBJ1-2,.,TRBV10-2,CATQDSKNYGYTF,TGCGCCACCCAAGACAGTAAGAACTATGGCTACACCTTC
TRBD1,TRBJ1-5,once,TRBV4-1,CASSQAGQGNQPQHF,TGCGCCAGCAGCCAGGCAGGACAGGGAAATCAGCCCCAGCATTTT
.,TRBJ2-1,.,TRBV28,CASSPYGSYNEQFF,TGTGCCAGCAGTCCCTACGGGTCCTACAATGAGCAGTTCTTC
TRBD1,TRBJ1-3,.,TRBV28,CASGGRGRGNTIYF,TGTGCCAGCGGCGGCAGGGGGCGCGGAAACACCATATATTTT
TRBD1,TRBJ2-5,.,TRBV9,CASSPRQGVGETQYF,TGTGCCAGCAGCCCGAGACAGGGGGTCGGAGAGACCCAGTACTTC
TRBD2,TRBJ2-1,.,TRBV30,CAWSGDRGGVYNEQFF,TGTGCCTGGAGTGGGGACCGGGGGGGCGTGTACAATGAGCAGTTCTTC
.,TRBJ1-1,.,TRBV6-4,CASSIRNTEAFF,TGTGCCAGCAGTATCAGGAACACTGAAGCTTTCTTT
.,TRBJ1-1,once,TRBV9,CASSVEQNTEAFF,TGTGCCAGCAGCGTAGAACAGAACACTGAAGCTTTCTTT
.,TRBJ1-2,few,TRBV10-3,CAISESTRGVNYGYTF,TGTGCCATCAGTGAGTCGACTCGTGGAGTCAACTATGGCTACACCTTC
TRBD1,TRBJ1-2,.,TRBV27,CASSLSRQGWSGYTF,TGTGCCAGCAGTTTATCCCGACAGGGGTGGAGTGGCTACACCTTC
TRBD1,TRBJ1-1,.,TRBV18,CASSPVVYRGRLATTEAFF,TGTGCCAGCTCACCTGTCGTGTACAGGGGGCGCTTAGCTACCACTGAAGCTTTCTTT
.,TRBJ2-7,.,TRBV11-3,CASSLRGRLNEQYF,TGTGCCAGCAGCTTACGAGGGCGCCTAAACGAGCAGTACTTC
TRBD1,TRBJ1-1,.,TRBV19,CASRLDRVGTEAFF,TGTGCCAGTAGGCTCGACAGGGTTGGGACTGAAGCTTTCTTT
.,TRBJ1-6,few,TRBV11-2,CASSSINRGGLNSPLHF,TGTGCCAGCAGCTCCATTAACCGGGGAGGACTTAATTCACCCCTCCACTTT
.,TRBJ2-5,once,TRBV5-8,CASSLRHSETQYF,TGTGCCAGCAGCTTGAGACACAGTGAGACCCAGTACTTC